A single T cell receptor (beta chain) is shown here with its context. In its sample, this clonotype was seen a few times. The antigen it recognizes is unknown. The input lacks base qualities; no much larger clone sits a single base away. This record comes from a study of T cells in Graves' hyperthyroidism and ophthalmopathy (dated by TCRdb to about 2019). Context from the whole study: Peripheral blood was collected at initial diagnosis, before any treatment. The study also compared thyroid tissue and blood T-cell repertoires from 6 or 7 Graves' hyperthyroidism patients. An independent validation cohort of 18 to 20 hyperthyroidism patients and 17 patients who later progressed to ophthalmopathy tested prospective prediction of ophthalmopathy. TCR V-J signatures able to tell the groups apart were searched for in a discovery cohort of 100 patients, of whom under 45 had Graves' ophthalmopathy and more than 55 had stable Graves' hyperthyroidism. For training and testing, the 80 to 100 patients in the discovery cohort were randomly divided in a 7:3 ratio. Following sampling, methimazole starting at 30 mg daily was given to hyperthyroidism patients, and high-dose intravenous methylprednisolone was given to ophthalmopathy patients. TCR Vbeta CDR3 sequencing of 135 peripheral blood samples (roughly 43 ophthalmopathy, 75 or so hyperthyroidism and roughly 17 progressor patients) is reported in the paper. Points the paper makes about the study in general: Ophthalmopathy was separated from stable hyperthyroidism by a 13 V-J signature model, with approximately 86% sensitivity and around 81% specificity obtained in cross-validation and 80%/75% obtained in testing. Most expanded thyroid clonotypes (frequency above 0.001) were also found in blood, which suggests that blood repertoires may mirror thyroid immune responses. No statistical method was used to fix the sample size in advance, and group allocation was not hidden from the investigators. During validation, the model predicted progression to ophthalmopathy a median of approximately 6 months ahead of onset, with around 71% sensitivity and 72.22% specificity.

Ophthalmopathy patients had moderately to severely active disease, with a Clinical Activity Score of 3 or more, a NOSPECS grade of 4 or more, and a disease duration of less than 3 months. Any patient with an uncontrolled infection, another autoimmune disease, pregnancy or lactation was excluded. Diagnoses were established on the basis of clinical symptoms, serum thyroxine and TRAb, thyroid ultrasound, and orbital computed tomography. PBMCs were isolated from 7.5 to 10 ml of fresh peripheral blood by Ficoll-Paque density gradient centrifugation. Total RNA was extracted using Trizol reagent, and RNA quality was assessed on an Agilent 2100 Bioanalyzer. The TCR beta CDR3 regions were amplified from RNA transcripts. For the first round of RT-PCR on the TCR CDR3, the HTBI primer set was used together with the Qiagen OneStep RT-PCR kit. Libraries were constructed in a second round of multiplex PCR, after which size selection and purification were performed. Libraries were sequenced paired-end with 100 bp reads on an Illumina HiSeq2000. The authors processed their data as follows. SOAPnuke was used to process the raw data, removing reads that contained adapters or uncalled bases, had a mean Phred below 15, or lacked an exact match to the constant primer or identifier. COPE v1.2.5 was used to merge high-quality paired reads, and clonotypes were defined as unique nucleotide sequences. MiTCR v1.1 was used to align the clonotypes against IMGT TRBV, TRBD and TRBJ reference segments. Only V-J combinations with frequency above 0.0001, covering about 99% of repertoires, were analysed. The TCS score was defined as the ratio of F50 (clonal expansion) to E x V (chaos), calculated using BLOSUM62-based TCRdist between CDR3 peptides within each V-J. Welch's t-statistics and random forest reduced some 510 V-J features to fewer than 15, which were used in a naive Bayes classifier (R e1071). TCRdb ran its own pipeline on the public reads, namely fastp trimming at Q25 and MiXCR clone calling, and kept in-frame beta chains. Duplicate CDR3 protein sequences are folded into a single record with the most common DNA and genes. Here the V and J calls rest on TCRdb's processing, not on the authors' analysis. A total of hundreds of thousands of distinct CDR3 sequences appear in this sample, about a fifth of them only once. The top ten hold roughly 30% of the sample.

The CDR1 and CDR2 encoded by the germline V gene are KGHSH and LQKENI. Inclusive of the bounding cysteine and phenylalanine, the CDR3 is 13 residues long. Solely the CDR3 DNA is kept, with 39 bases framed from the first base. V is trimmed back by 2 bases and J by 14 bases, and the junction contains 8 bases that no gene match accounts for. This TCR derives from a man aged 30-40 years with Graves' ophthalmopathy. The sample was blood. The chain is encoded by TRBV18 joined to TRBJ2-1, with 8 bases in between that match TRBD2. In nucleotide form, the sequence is TGTGCCAGCTCACCAACCGACGGGAGGGCGGAGTTCTTC. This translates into CASSPTDGRAEFF.